This T cell receptor beta chain was observed in a study of identical twins. This clonotype was detected a few times. TCRdb itself ran the 5' RACE reads through MiXCR, one entry per CDR3 protein. Here the sample spans approximately 1.8 million distinct CDR3 sequences, less than 35% being singletons. Germline values: CDR1 PRHDT, CDR2 FYEKMQ (reference sequence). The CDR3 extends over 16 amino acids. The chain employs TRBV13 and TRBJ2-1, with 7 positions matching TRBD2. Judging by the DNA end, TRBJ2-7 fits better; the J call may be wrong. The clonotype originates from a newborn girl in good health. The sample was cord blood. The CDR3 loop is CASSPAGYGGYNEQYF. The CDR3 DNA reads as TGTGCCAGCAGCCCAGCGGGGTATGGCGGGTACAATGAGCAGTACTTC.